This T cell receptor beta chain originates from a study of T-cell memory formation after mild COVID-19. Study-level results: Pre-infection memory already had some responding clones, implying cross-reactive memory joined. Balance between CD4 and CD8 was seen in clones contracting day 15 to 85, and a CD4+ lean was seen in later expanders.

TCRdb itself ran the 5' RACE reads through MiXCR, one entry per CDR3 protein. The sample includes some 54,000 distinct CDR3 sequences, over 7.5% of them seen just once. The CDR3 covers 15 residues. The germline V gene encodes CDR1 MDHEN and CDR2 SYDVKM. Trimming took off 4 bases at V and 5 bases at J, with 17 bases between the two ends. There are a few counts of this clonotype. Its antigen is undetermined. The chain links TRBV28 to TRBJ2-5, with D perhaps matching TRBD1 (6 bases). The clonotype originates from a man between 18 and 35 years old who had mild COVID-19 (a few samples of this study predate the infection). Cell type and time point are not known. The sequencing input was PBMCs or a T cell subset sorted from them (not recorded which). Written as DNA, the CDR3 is TGTGCCAGCAGTTCACCCTCTCTGGGGGCTGAGACCCAGTACTTC. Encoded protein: CASSSPSLGAETQYF. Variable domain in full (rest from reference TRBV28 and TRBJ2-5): DVKVTQSSRYLVKRTGEKVFLECVQDMDHENMFWYRQDPGLGLRLIYFSYDVKMKEKGDIPEGYSVSREKKERFSLILESASTNQTSMYLCASSSPSLGAETQYFGPGTRLLVL.